Here is one TCR beta chain with its context. The target of this receptor is not known. Base qualities are not at hand, and no much larger clone is one base apart. CD8 naive samples were obtained by positive selection for CCR7 among CD45RO-negative cells, yielding a CD45RA+CCR7+ population from which TemRA cells were excluded. The donors were healthy, HIV-negative adults who had no recently reported acute infections or vaccinations. Every donor was a Caucasian adult residing in Nashville, Tennessee, USA. Blood was collected by leukapheresis, and PBMCs were isolated by Ficoll-Histopaque density gradient centrifugation and then cryopreserved in liquid nitrogen vapor phase. Analytical flow cytometry was used to check the purity and quantity of each magnetically sorted T cell population. Each sorted fraction had its genomic DNA isolated and then quantified by UV absorbance on a Nanodrop 2000c. Using the deep immunoSEQ assay, TCR CDR3 regions were amplified from genomic DNA by multiplex PCR. Extracted genomic DNA from each cell subset was distributed evenly across all wells of several immunoSEQ 96-well plates, and each plate was treated as a replicate. For sorted subsets, each replicate PCR was loaded with 200 ng genomic DNA, equivalent to about 30,000 T cell genomes. Purified libraries were measured with a Qubit 3.0 fluorometer, size-checked on a Bioanalyzer 2100, and measured again with the KAPA Library Quantification kit. A separate single-read 150-cycle Illumina NextSeq 550 flow cell was used to sequence each immunoSEQ 96-well plate. As for how the authors treated the data: The immunoSEQ output contained only junctional sequences without quality scores, so filtering could not match that applied to full-length reads. To assign V/J genes and CDR3, sequences were annotated using PyIR, a Python wrapper for IgBLAST v1.9, with IMGT germline references. Any read was removed if the V/J assignment was weak (E-value above 1e-6), the CDR3 was missing, or the read contained stop codons, out-of-frame junctions, or ambiguous translated residues. V3J clonotypes were defined as sequences sharing the same inferred V gene, J gene, and CDR3 amino acid sequence. The percentage overlap between two repertoires was calculated by dividing the number of shared unique clonotypes by the size of the smaller repertoire. Repertoire richness was assessed with RTK rarefaction, the Chao1 estimator, and Recon v2.1 estimates of unobserved clonotypes. Generation probabilities were computed with OLGA for all TCRbeta clonotypes obtained by the gDNA method from a handful of donors. TCRdb provides this immuneACCESS table in a form limited to in-frame rearrangements. Some clones are lacking; in checked studies, under half of them reflect an unresolved V gene, and why the rest are absent is not known. The DNA gave D and trimming, while V, J and clone size come from that table. The sample records about 680,000 clones, roughly nine tenths of which are singletons. In total, the top ten clones hold approximately 25% of the sample.

The CDR3 goes from the cysteine to the phenylalanine over 13 residues. Only the CDR3 portion is preserved as DNA: 39 bases, with reading frame beginning at the first base. The junction shows trimming of 3 bases on V and 2 bases on J, plus 8 bases between the germline ends. As encoded in the germline V gene (reference sequence), CDR1 is MNHEY while CDR2 is SMNVEV. This entry comes from a study of shared clonotypes between healthy human individuals (dated by TCRdb to 2018 to 2021). With regard to the full study: The cohort included three men and a couple of women between 18 and 49 years of age. For each donor, CD4 naive and CD4 memory were each run on three plates, CD8 naive on two plates, and CD8 memory on one plate. Blood TCR repertoires of a handful of healthy adults were deeply sequenced to estimate repertoire size and the extent of clonotype sharing between individuals. To increase sequencing depth and limit assay-specific biases, different laboratories used diverse techniques to prepare libraries and sequence TCR repertoires. Per donor, leukapheresis produced somewhere between about 0.8 and 9 billion PBMCs.

What the work shows at the level of the full study, not this receptor alone: Clonotypes shared by all four sorted-subset donors showed higher generation probabilities than non-shared clonotypes. Rarefaction of sorted-subset datasets indicated incomplete sequencing despite the large sequencing depth. When several donors were compared, the shared fraction of clonotypes was around 5% for naive CD4, 3.5% for naive CD8, more than 2% for memory CD4, and 0.35% to 0.4% for memory CD8. Naive subsets generally had larger estimated clonotype richness than memory subsets. The genetic and exposure-history diversity represented was limited by the small number of donors. Sampling was restricted to blood, and TCR repertoires in tissue are likely to differ from TCR repertoires in blood. Pairwise subsampling indicated that sequencing depth was expected to affect the degree of clonotype sharing among donors.

The V and J segments used are TRBV27 and TRBJ2-7; the D gene is possibly TRBD2, with 5 bases matching. The sequencing sample was made of naive CD8+ T cells sorted from blood. Interpreted using the paper, the cell subset or site label stands for: CD45RA+CCR7+. This receptor was identified in a man between 25 and 39 years old in good health. CDR3 loop: CASSFFGTYEQYF. The DNA reads as follows: TGTGCCAGCAGTTTCTTCGGGACCTACGAGCAGTACTTC.